The clone carrying this T cell receptor (beta chain) was detected a few times. A junction end diverges from the germline sequence, so it may reflect a read error. This entry belongs to a study of regulatory T cells in long-lasting Graves disease. Indicated time point: newly diagnosed GD, antithyroid drugs for less than 3 months. PBMC RNA was the source of the TCR library. Arm-PCR with iRepertoire HTBI primers amplified the CDR3 regions for these TCR beta libraries. In TCRdb, the multiplex PCR reads were re-called with MiXCR into one record per CDR3 protein. Seen here are 550,000 or so distinct CDR3 sequences, 12% observed once, and the top ten hold almost 9%. Germline CDR1 reads MNHEY; CDR2 reads SVGEGT. The CDR3 extends over 17 amino acids. This sample was also put to use in a study of T cells in Graves' hyperthyroidism and ophthalmopathy. This second study notes: The blood repertoire included most of the expanded thyroid clonotypes above 0.001.

Material: peripheral blood mononuclear cells (PBMCs), obtained at new diagnosis, from a patient treated with antithyroid drugs. The source is a woman between 25 and 40 years old with Graves disease. The chain has TRBV6-2 or TRBV6-3 and TRBJ2-1; 8 nucleotides agree with TRBD2. This CDR3 is CASSFSLGTRDYNEQLF. The CDR3 region has the DNA TGTGCCAGCAGTTTCTCCCTCGGGACTAGGGATTACAATGAGCAGCTCTTC.